A selection of T cell receptor beta chains follows, all from one sample in a study of pediatric ulcerative colitis. The assay was immunoSEQ multiplex PCR, and TCRdb's table has in-frame clones only and misses some. The sample has about 64,000 clones; 86% are singletons. The specimen was blood. The origin of the receptors is a boy younger than 18 with severe ulcerative colitis. The CDR3 runs from the conserved cysteine through the conserved F or W. The D gene is left open where the match is weak. The size field is filled for only some rows; it gives once, few, many or a size class.

D	V	size	J	CDR3	DNA
NA	TRBV19	few	TRBJ1-1	CASSVGPGNTEAFF	TGTGCCAGTAGTGTGGGACCGGGTAACACTGAAGCTTTCTTT
NA	TRBV7-2	NA	TRBJ2-5	CASSFEGKETQYF	TGTGCCAGCAGCTTCGAGGGAAAAGAGACCCAGTACTTC
NA	TRBV15	NA	TRBJ2-3	CATSREGAVLRTDTQYF	TGTGCCACCAGCAGAGAAGGTGCGGTCCTGCGCACAGATACGCAGTATTTT
TRBD2	TRBV29-1	NA	TRBJ2-2	CSARRGGTGELFF	TGCAGCGCCAGACGGGGGGGCACCGGGGAGCTGTTTTTT
TRBD1	TRBV5-1	once	TRBJ2-3	CASSSGTGDPDTQYF	TGCGCCAGCAGCTCAGGGACAGGGGATCCAGATACGCAGTATTTT
TRBD2	TRBV11-2	NA	TRBJ2-5	CASRSPGGQETQYF	TGTGCCAGCAGGTCACCGGGAGGCCAAGAGACCCAGTACTTC
TRBD1	TRBV7-2	NA	TRBJ2-1	CASSPSRGQINEQFF	TGTGCCAGCAGCCCGAGTCGGGGACAGATAAATGAGCAGTTCTTC
TRBD2	TRBV28	NA	TRBJ2-1	CASSFGTSFREQFF	TGTGCCAGCAGTTTCGGGACTAGCTTCCGTGAGCAGTTCTTC
NA	TRBV27	NA	TRBJ2-7	CASSFSGNTYEQYF	TGTGCCAGCAGTTTTTCCGGGAATACCTACGAGCAGTACTTC
NA	TRBV6-5	NA	TRBJ2-1	CASSYSSAAGYNEQFF	TGTGCCAGCAGTTACTCGTCGGCGGCCGGGTACAATGAGCAGTTCTTC
TRBD2	TRBV5-1	NA	TRBJ2-1	CASSLGLAGAYNEQFF	TGCGCCAGCAGCTTGGGTCTAGCGGGGGCCTACAATGAGCAGTTCTTC
NA	TRBV7-2	NA	TRBJ2-3	CASSLSTDTQYF	TGTGCCAGCAGCCTTAGCACAGATACGCAGTATTTT
NA	TRBV5-6	NA	TRBJ1-1	CASSPAQNTEAFF	TGTGCCAGCAGCCCCGCCCAGAACACTGAAGCTTTCTTT
TRBD2	TRBV7-2	NA	TRBJ2-5	CASSWTSGRARRPETQYF	TGTGCCAGCAGCTGGACTAGCGGGAGGGCCCGACGTCCAGAGACCCAGTACTTC
NA	TRBV11-3	NA	TRBJ1-1	CASSLGGDTEAFF	TGTGCCAGCAGCTTAGGAGGGGACACTGAAGCTTTCTTT
NA	TRBV5-1	NA	TRBJ1-1	CASSPGGRVEAFF	TGCGCCAGCAGCCCGGGGGGGCGCGTTGAAGCTTTCTTT
NA	TRBV21-1	NA	TRBJ1-5	CASTPPPQHF	TGTGCCAGCACCCCTCCGCCCCAGCATTTT
TRBD2	TRBV14	NA	TRBJ2-3	CASSPWTSGASTDTQYF	TGTGCCAGCAGCCCCTGGACTAGCGGAGCTAGCACAGATACGCAGTATTTT
NA	TRBV23-1	NA	TRBJ1-1	CASSLHIRTEAFF	TGCGCCAGCAGTCTCCACATAAGGACTGAAGCTTTCTTT
NA	TRBV7-3	NA	TRBJ2-7	CASSLGGPQYEQYF	TGTGCCAGCAGCTTAGGAGGACCTCAATACGAGCAGTACTTC
TRBD2	TRBV2	NA	TRBJ2-1	CASSDYSGGWTNEQFF	TGTGCCAGCAGTGATTATTCGGGAGGGTGGACCAATGAGCAGTTCTTC
TRBD1	TRBV6-5	NA	TRBJ2-7	CASSVDRGSYEQYF	TGTGCCAGCAGTGTGGACAGGGGGTCCTACGAGCAGTACTTC
TRBD1	TRBV5-1	few	TRBJ2-1	CASSLQGQGVPNEQFF	TGCGCCAGCAGCTTGCAGGGACAGGGGGTCCCCAATGAGCAGTTCTTC
NA	TRBV14	NA	TRBJ1-2	CASSQDSRGPYGYTF	TGTGCCAGCAGCCAAGACTCACGAGGCCCGTATGGCTACACCTTC
TRBD2	TRBV7-2	NA	TRBJ2-1	CASSRTSGPYNEQFF	TGTGCCAGCAGTCGGACTAGCGGGCCCTACAATGAGCAGTTCTTC
TRBD2	TRBV11-2	once	TRBJ2-1	CASSVTSGNYNEQFF	TGTGCCAGCAGCGTGACTAGCGGGAACTACAATGAGCAGTTCTTC
NA	TRBV6-5	NA	TRBJ2-2	CASRPSAGELFF	TGTGCCAGCAGGCCTAGCGCCGGGGAGCTGTTTTTT
TRBD2	TRBV2	NA	TRBJ2-3	CASSGLASDTQYF	TGTGCCAGCAGTGGACTAGCGTCAGATACGCAGTATTTT
NA	TRBV19	NA	TRBJ2-2	CASSRLSNTGELFF	TGTGCCAGTAGTCGGCTATCTAACACCGGGGAGCTGTTTTTT
NA	TRBV30	few	TRBJ2-7	CAWGRDSGYYEQYF	TGTGCCTGGGGTCGGGATAGCGGCTACTACGAGCAGTACTTC
NA	TRBV6-6	NA	TRBJ1-2	CASSFTGDLNYGYTF	TGTGCCAGCAGTTTTACCGGGGACCTTAACTATGGCTACACCTTC
TRBD2	TRBV7-2	NA	TRBJ2-3	CASSTSGRAGVTDTQYF	TGTGCCAGCAGCACTAGCGGGAGGGCCGGGGTCACAGATACGCAGTATTTT
NA	TRBV15	NA	TRBJ2-3	CATSRERSDTQYF	TGTGCCACCAGCAGAGAGCGATCAGATACGCAGTATTTT
TRBD2	TRBV10-3	NA	TRBJ2-7	CAISESPMREGYEQYF	TGTGCCATCAGTGAGTCCCCCATGCGGGAGGGCTACGAGCAGTACTTC
TRBD2	TRBV10-2	NA	TRBJ2-1	CASSDPLAGFYNEQFF	TGCGCCAGCAGTGACCCACTAGCGGGCTTCTACAATGAGCAGTTCTTC
NA	TRBV29-1	NA	TRBJ2-3	CSTNTDTQYF	TGCAGCACAAACACAGATACGCAGTATTTT
TRBD1	TRBV14	NA	TRBJ1-4	CASSQQGQGDEKLFF	TGTGCCAGCAGCCAACAGGGACAGGGGGATGAAAAACTGTTTTTT
NA	TRBV5-4	NA	TRBJ2-1	CASSLTSNEQFF	TGTGCCAGCAGCTTGACCAGCAATGAGCAGTTCTTC
TRBD2	TRBV5-1	NA	TRBJ2-3	CASSWTSFDSTDTQYF	TGCGCCAGCAGTTGGACTAGCTTTGATAGCACAGATACGCAGTATTTT
NA	TRBV6-1	NA	TRBJ2-7	CASSEAPQGAYEQYF	TGTGCCAGCAGTGAAGCCCCACAGGGCGCGTACGAGCAGTACTTC
TRBD2	TRBV15	NA	TRBJ2-3	CATSRAGRLAGSPDTQYF	TGTGCCACCAGCAGAGCGGGTCGGCTAGCGGGATCCCCAGATACGCAGTATTTT